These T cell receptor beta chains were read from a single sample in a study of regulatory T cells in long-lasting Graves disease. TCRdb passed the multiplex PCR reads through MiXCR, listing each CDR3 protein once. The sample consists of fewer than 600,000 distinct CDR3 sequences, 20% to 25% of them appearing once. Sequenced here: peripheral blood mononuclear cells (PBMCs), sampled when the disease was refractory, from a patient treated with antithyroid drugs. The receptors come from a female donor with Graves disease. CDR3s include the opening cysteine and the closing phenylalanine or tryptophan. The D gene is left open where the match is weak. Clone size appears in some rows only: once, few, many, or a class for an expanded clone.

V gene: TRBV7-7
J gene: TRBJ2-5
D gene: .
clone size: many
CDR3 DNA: TGTGCTAGCAGCTTATCCAGTAGAGAGACCCAGTACTTC
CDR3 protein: CASSLSSRETQYF

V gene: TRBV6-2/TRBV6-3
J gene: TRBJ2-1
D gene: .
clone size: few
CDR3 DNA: TGTGCCAGCAGTGTCCGGGACACAAACAATGAGCAGTTCTTC
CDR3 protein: CASSVRDTNNEQFF

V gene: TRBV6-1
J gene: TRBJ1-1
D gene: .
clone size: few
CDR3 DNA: TGTGCCAGCAGGCCTGGGGGGGACACTGAAGCTTTCTTT
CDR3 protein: CASRPGGDTEAFF

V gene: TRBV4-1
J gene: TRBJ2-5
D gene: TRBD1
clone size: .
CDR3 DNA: TGCGCCAGCAGCCAAGATCAGGGACAGAGACAAGAGACCCAGTACTTC
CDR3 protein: CASSQDQGQRQETQYF

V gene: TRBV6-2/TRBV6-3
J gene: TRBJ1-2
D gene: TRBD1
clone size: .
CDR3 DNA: TGTGCCAGCAGTTACTCCGGGACAGGGAATGGCTACACCTTC
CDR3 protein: CASSYSGTGNGYTF

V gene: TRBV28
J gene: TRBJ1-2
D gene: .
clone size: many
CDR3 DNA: TGTGCCAGCACCACCCCAGGGGATTCAAATGGCTACACCTTC
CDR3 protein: CASTTPGDSNGYTF

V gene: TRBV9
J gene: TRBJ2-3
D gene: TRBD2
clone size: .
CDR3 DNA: TGTGCCAGCAGCGTAAGCCTAGCGGGAGATACGCAGTATTTT
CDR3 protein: CASSVSLAGDTQYF

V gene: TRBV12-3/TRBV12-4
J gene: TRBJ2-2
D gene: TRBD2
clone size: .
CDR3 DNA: TGTGCCAGCAGTTTCCGTGCGGGAGCCGGGGAGCTGTTTTTT
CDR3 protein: CASSFRAGAGELFF

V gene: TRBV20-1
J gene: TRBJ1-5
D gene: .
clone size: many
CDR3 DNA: TGCAGTGCAATAGACGGCAATCAGCCCCAGCATTTT
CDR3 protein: CSAIDGNQPQHF

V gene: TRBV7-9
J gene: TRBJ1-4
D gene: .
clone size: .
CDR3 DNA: TGTGCCAGCAGCCCCCCGGGGGTGGGAGAAAAACTGTTTTTT
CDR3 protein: CASSPPGVGEKLFF

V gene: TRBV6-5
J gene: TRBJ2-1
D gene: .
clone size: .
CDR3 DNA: TGTGCCAGCAGTTACCAACCAGGTTCTAGTTCCTACAATGAGCAGTTCTTC
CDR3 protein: CASSYQPGSSSYNEQFF

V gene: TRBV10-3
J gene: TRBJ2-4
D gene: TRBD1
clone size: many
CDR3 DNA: TGTGCCATCAGTCAACAGGGGGCGGACAAAAACATTCAGTACTTC
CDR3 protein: CAISQQGADKNIQYF

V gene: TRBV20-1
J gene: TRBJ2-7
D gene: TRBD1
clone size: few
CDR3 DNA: TGCAGTGCCGACCCGACAGGGACCTACGAGCAGTACTTC
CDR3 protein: CSADPTGTYEQYF

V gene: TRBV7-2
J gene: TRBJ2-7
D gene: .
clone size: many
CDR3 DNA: TGTGCCAGCAGGCAGAGTTGGGGGTCCTACGAGCAGTACTTC
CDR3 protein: CASRQSWGSYEQYF

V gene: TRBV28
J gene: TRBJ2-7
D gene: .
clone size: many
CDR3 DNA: TGTGCCAGCACCCCCCGGACGCTAACCTACGAGCAGTACTTC
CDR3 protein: CASTPRTLTYEQYF

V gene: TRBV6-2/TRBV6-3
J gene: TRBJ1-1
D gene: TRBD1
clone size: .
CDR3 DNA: TGTGCCAGCAGTTTACAGGGGGCCCTGAACACTGAAGCTTTCTTT
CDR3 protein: CASSLQGALNTEAFF

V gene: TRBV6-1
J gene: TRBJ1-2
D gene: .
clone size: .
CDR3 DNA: TGTGCCAGCAGTGAAGTTAGCAATGGCTATGGCTACACCTTC
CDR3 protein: CASSEVSNGYGYTF

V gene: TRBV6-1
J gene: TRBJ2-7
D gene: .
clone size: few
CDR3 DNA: TGTGCCAGCAGGTCGGGACAAAAGCAGTACTTC
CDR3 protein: CASRSGQKQYF

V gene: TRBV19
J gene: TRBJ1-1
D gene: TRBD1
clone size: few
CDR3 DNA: TGTGCCAGTAGTGTACAGGGGGCGCGGGGTACTGAAGCTTTCTTT
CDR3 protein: CASSVQGARGTEAFF

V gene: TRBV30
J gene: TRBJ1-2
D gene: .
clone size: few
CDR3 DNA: TGTGCCTGGCTTCGCCCAAAAGACAGATCTGGCTACACCTTC
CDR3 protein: CAWLRPKDRSGYTF

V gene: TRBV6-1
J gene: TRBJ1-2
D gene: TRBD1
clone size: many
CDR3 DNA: TGTGCCAGCAGGACAGGGGGCGCAAACTATGGCTACACCTTC
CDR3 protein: CASRTGGANYGYTF

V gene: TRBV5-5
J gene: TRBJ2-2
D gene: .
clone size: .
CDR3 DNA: TGTGTCAGTAAAACCTCCCCAGGGCCCGGGGAGCTGTTTTTT
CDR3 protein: CVSKTSPGPGELFF

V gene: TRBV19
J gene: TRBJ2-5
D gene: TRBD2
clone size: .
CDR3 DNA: TGTGCCAGTAGTATGGAAGTCAGCGGGGGAGCGTACCAAGAGACCCAGTACTTC
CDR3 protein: CASSMEVSGGAYQETQYF

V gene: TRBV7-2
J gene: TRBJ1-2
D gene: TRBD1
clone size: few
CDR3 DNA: TGTGCCAGCAGCTCCCAGGGACAGGACCGCTATGGCTACACCTTC
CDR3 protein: CASSSQGQDRYGYTF

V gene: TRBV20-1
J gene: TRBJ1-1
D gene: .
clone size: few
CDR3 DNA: TGCAGTGCGGATTCCCAGGGAGGGGTCACTGAAGCTTTCTTT
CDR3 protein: CSADSQGGVTEAFF

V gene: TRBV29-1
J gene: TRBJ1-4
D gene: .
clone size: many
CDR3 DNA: TGCAGCGTTGAAGATCGAGACAATAGGGAAAAACTGTTTTTT
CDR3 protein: CSVEDRDNREKLFF

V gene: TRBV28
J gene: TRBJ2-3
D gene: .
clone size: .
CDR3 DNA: TGTGCCACCTCAGCAGATACGCAGTATTTT
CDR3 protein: CATSADTQYF

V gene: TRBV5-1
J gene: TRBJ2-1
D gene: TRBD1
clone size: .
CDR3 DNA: TGCGCCAGCAGCGGGGGACAGGGCTCCTACAATGAGCAGTTCTTC
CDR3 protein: CASSGGQGSYNEQFF

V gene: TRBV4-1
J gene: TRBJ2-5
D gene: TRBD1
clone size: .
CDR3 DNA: TGCGCCAGCAGCCAACCAGGACAGGCCACCCAAGAGACCCAGTACTTC
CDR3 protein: CASSQPGQATQETQYF

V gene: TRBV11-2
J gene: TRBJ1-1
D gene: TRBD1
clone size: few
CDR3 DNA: TGTGCCAGCAGCTTAGTACCGGGACAGGGTGAAGCTTTCTTT
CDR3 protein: CASSLVPGQGEAFF

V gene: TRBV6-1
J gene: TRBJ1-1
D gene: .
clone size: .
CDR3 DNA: TGTGCCACACAACAGCTCTCTAACACTGAAGCTTTCTTT
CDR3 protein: CATQQLSNTEAFF

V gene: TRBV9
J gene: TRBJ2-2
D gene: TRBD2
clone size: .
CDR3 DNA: TGTGCCAGCAGCGTACTAGCGGGAGTGAACACCGGGGAGCTGTTTTTT
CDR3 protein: CASSVLAGVNTGELFF

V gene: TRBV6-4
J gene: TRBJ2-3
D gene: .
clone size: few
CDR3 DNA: TGTGCCAGCAGTGACTCGACGGGGGGCACCATTAGCACAGATACGCAGTATTTT
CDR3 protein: CASSDSTGGTISTDTQYF

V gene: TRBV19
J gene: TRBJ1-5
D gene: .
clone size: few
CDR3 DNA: TGTGCCAGTAGGGCCCCACGGAGCAATCAGCCCCAGCATTTT
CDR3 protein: CASRAPRSNQPQHF

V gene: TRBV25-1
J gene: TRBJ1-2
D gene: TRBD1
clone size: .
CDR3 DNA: TGTGCCAGCATTCGGGGGACAGCTTATGGCTACACCTTC
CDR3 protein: CASIRGTAYGYTF

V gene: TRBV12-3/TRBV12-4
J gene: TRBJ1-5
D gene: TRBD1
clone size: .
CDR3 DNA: TGTGCCAGCAGTTTAAGTGGAGGGGGCCATCAGCCCCAGCATTTT
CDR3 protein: CASSLSGGGHQPQHF

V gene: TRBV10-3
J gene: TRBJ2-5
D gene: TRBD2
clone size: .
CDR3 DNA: TGTGCCATCAGTGAGAGAACTAGCGGGGGGGAGACCCAGTACTTC
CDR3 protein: CAISERTSGGETQYF

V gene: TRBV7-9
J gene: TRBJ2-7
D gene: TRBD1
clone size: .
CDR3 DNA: TGTGCCAGCAGCTGGAAAGACAGGGCTTGGGAGCAGTACTTC
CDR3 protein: CASSWKDRAWEQYF

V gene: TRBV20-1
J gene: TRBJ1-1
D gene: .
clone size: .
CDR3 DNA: TGCAGTGCTGACAAGGGAGGCACTGAAGCTTTCTTT
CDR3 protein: CSADKGGTEAFF

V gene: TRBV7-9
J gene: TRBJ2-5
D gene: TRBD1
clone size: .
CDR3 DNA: TGTGCCAGCAGCTTAACGGGACAGGGAAGGGAGACCCAGTACTTC
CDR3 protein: CASSLTGQGRETQYF

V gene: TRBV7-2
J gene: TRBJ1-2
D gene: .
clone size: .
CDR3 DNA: TGTGCCAGCAGCTCCCTCGGGGGGATCACCTTC
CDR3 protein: CASSSLGGITF

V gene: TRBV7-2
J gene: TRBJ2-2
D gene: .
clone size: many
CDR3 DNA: TGTGCCAGCAGCTTAGTTCTGACTTCTACCGGGGAGCTGTTTTTT
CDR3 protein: CASSLVLTSTGELFF

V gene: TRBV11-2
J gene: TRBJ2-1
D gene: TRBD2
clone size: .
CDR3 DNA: TGTGCCAGCAGCTTAGGGCTAGCGGGGTTTCAGAGCTCCTACAATGAGCAGTTCTTC
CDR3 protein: CASSLGLAGFQSSYNEQFF

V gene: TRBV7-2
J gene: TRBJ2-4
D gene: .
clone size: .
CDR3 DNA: TGTGCCAGCAGCTCTACAAACATTCAGTACTTC
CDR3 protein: CASSSTNIQYF

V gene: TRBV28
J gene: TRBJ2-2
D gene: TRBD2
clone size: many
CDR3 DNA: TGTGCCAGCAGATCTCTTTTAAGGGAGGGCCGAGCCGGGGAGCTGTTTTTT
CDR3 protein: CASRSLLREGRAGELFF

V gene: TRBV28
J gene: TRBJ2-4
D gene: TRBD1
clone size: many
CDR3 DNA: TGTGCCAGCAGTTATCAAGGGACAGGGGTTGACAAAAACATTCAGTACTTC
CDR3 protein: CASSYQGTGVDKNIQYF

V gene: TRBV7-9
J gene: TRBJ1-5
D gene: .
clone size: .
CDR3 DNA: TGTGCCAGCAGCCCTTTCTACGGGTCTCAAAGGGATCAGCCCCAGCATTTT
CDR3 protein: CASSPFYGSQRDQPQHF

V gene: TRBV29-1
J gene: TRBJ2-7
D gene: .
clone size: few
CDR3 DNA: TGCAGCGTAGCTCAGGGCTCCTACGAGCAGTACTTC
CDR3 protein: CSVAQGSYEQYF

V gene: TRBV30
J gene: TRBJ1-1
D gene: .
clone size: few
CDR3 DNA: TGTGCCTGGAGCACCGAGAACACTGAAGCTTTCTTT
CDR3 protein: CAWSTENTEAFF

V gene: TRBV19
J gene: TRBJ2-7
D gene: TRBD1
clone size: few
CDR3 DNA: TGTGCCAGTAGTAACCCGGGACAGACCTCCTACGAGCAGTACTTC
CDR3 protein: CASSNPGQTSYEQYF

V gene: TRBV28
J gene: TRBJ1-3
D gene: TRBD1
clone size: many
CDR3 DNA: TGTGCCAGCCATAACGGACAGGGGGAAAACACCATATATTTT
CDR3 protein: CASHNGQGENTIYF

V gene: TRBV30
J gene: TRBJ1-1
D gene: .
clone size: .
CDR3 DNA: TGTGCCTGGAGTGTCGAGTGGAACACTGAAGCTTTCTTT
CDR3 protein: CAWSVEWNTEAFF

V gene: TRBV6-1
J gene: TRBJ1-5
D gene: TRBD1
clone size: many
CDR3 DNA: TGTGCCAGCACCCCAAGACAGGGCACTAATCAGCCCCAGCATTTT
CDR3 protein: CASTPRQGTNQPQHF

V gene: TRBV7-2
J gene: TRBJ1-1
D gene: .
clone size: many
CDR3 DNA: TGTGCCAGCAGCTTAGCAGGGGCCACTGAAGCTTTCTTT
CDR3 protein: CASSLAGATEAFF

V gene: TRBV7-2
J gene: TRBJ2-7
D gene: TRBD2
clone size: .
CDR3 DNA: TGTGCCAGCAGCTTTCTAGCGGGATCGATAGTCGACGAGCAGTACTTC
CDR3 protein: CASSFLAGSIVDEQYF

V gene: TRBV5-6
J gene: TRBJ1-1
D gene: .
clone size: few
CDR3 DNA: TGTGCCAGCAGCCGGAGTGGGACGAACACTGAAGCTTTCTTT
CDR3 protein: CASSRSGTNTEAFF

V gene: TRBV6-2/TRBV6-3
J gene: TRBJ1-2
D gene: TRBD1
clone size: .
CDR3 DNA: TGTGCCAGCAGTTTCGACAGGGGGCAGAGCTACACCTTC
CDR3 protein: CASSFDRGQSYTF

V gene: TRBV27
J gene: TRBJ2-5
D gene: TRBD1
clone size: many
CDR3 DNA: TGTGCCAGCAGTTTAGGGGGAATCCGGGACAGTTTGAACTTC
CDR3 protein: CASSLGGIRDSLNF

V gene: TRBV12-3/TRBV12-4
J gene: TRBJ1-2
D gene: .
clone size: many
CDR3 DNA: TGTGCCAGCAGTTCCCAGGAAGGGCCATACACCTTC
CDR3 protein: CASSSQEGPYTF

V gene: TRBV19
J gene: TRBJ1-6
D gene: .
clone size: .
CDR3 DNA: TGTGCCAGTAGTGCCGGAATACGGATTAATTCACCCCTCCACTTT
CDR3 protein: CASSAGIRINSPLHF